These 18 T cell receptor beta chains share one sample of origin, sequenced in a study of molecular identifiers for immune sequencing clone quantification. TCRdb re-derived calls from the PCR reads in MiXCR, one entry per CDR3 protein. This table holds 100,000 or so distinct CDR3 sequences, roughly 23% found once. Sequenced sample: naive CD8+ T cells from blood, with Jurkat cell RNA spiked in. The subset denotes: FACS-sorted CD8+CD4-CCR7+CD45RA+ naive T cells. All receptors come from a human donor in good health. Some libraries in this study had Jurkat cell RNA spiked in.

Points on this clonotype: A much larger clone lies one base from this, so it may be a read error. The V gene is TRBV27, the J gene TRBJ2-7; D unclear. CDR1 and CDR2 from the germline V gene are MNHEY and SMNVEV (reference sequence). V was shortened by 5 bases and J by 0 bases, with 17 bases between the two germline ends. CDR3 length: 16 amino acids. In DNA form, the CDR3 reads TGTGCCAGCAGTCTCGCCGCCCCGAAGAACTCCTACGAGCAGTACTTC. Translating it yields CASSLAAPKNSYEQYF.

This clonotype occurred many times. The V gene is TRBV6-2 or TRBV6-3, the J gene TRBJ2-2, with a possible D match to TRBD1 (6 bases). The CDR3 extends over 18 amino acids. Germline CDR1 is MNHEY and CDR2 is SVGEGT. V was shortened by 2 bases and J by 2 bases, with 18 bases between the two germline ends. In DNA form, the CDR3 reads TGTGCCAGCAGTTACGCCTTTGGACAGAGCGCAAACACCGGGGAGCTGTTTTTT. It is translated as CASSYAFGQSANTGELFF.

This clonotype has more than one count but fewer than ten. The V and J genes are TRBV20-1 and TRBJ1-2, with unresolved D. V was cut by 4 bases and J by 3 bases, with 18 bases left in between. This CDR3 region has 15 residues. CDR1 is DFQATT, CDR2 SNEGSKA, per germline (reference sequence). DNA for the CDR3: TGCAGTGCTACGCCCGGGGAGGGAGAGGACTATGGCTACACCTTC. Its protein is CSATPGEGEDYGYTF.

This clonotype was counted between two and nine times. This chain connects TRBV7-3 to TRBJ2-1; 9 bases agree with TRBD2. Germline CDR1 SGHTA, CDR2 FQGTGA. J was trimmed by 4 bases and V by 5 bases; bases with no gene match: 6. The CDR3 is 15 residues long. CDR3: CASSPELAGYNEQFF. The CDR3 nucleotides read TGTGCCAGCAGCCCGGAACTAGCGGGTTACAATGAGCAGTTCTTC.

This clonotype was recorded a few times. The chain couples TRBV12-3 or TRBV12-4 to TRBJ2-7; 12 bases align to TRBD2. The ends lost 2 bases at V and 5 bases at J; junction bases unmatched: 10. The CDR3 runs 17 residues. Here the CDR3 DNA reads TGTGCCAGCAGTTTAAACCCGCTAGCGGGGGGGATCAACGAGCAGTACTTC. Translation: CASSLNPLAGGINEQYF.

This clonotype has at least ten counts. This chain links TRBV27 with TRBJ2-6; the D call may be TRBD1 or TRBD2 (7 bases each). From germline, CDR1 is MNHEY and CDR2 SMNVEV (reference sequence). V lost 4 bases and J lost 2, with 12 bases in between. The CDR3 sequence is 16 residues long. DNA for the CDR3: TGTGCCAGCAGTTCAGGGGGGGGCGCTGGGGCCAACGTCCTGACTTTC. Translation: CASSSGGGAGANVLTF.

This clonotype showed up many times. This chain links TRBV29-1 with TRBJ2-5; TRBD1 or TRBD2 may be the D gene (6 bases each). Germline assignment: CDR1 SQVTM and CDR2 ANQGSEA. Trimming cost V 2 bases and J 5 bases, with 15 bases left between them. The CDR3 has 14 amino acids. The CDR3 sequence is CSVERGLGVETQYF. CDR3 bases: TGCAGCGTTGAACGGGGGCTAGGAGTGGAGACCCAGTACTTC.

This chain connects TRBV20-1 to TRBJ2-1; 8 bases are a match to TRBD1. CDR3 size: 16 residues. Per the germline V gene, CDR1 is DFQATT and CDR2 is SNEGSKA (reference sequence). Trimming at V came to 0 bases and at J to 5 bases, leaving 9 bases not matched to a gene. The CDR3 coding sequence is TGCAGTGCTAGAGATCGAGGGACAGGTCGAAACAATGAGCAGTTCTTC. Translating gives CSARDRGTGRNNEQFF.

This clonotype was observed a handful of times. The V gene is TRBV6-2 or TRBV6-3, the J gene TRBJ2-2; 8 bases are a match to TRBD1. Germline values: CDR1 MNHEY, CDR2 SVGEGT. The CDR3 contains 15 residues. V lost 5 bases, J lost 1 base, and 3 bases stayed unmatched. The CDR3 spells CASSRGQGNTGELFF. The CDR3 DNA is TGTGCCAGCAGTCGAGGACAGGGGAACACCGGGGAGCTGTTTTTT.

A word on this clonotype: It may be a read error: a sequence one base away is much more abundant. The chain carries TRBV28 and TRBJ2-1; D might be TRBD1 or TRBD2, each matching 5 bases. Germline CDR1 and CDR2: MDHEN and SYDVKM. CDR3 length: 16 amino acids. CDR3 loop: CGSTALGGLSYNEQFF. The CDR3 DNA reads TGTGGCAGCACCGCCCTTGGGGGTCTCTCCTACAATGAGCAGTTCTTC.

Turning to this clonotype: A much more abundant neighbour one base away suggests this may be a read error. The chain links TRBV27 to TRBJ2-7; 11 bases fit TRBD1. This CDR3 has 18 residues. Germline assignment: CDR1 MNHEY and CDR2 SMNVEV (reference sequence). With V trimmed by 5 bases and J by 3 bases, 15 bases remained unmatched. CDR3 sequence (DNA): TGTGCCAGCAGTAAGCCTGGGACAGGGGGACACCAATTCTACGAGCAGTACTTC. This translates into CASSKPGTGGHQFYEQYF.

V and J are TRBV6-2 or TRBV6-3 and TRBJ2-4; 7 bases line up with TRBD2. This CDR3 spans 14 amino acids. The germline V gene encodes CDR1 MNHEY and CDR2 SVGEGT. Unmatched junction bases numbered 5, after V lost 2 bases and J lost 7 bases. CDR3: CASSYGPGGNIQYF. CDR3 nucleotides: TGTGCCAGCAGTTACGGTCCGGGAGGCAACATTCAGTACTTC.

The chain links TRBV9 to TRBJ1-1; D is perhaps TRBD1 (5 bases). V dropped 0 bases and J dropped 4 bases, with 10 bases sitting between them. Per the germline V gene, CDR1 is SGDLS and CDR2 is YYNGEE. This CDR3 contains 14 residues. The CDR3 DNA reads TGTGCCAGCAGCGTAGGGGGGGATACCACTGAAGCTTTCTTT. Its translation: CASSVGGDTTEAFF.

This chain connects TRBV3-1 to TRBJ2-2; 13 bases are shared with TRBD2. This CDR3 spans 19 amino acids. Germline V gene sequence: CDR1 LGHDT, CDR2 YNNKEL (reference sequence). J gave up 5 bases and V 3 bases, and 12 bases lay outside the gene matches. The CDR3 loop is CASSQSSGLAGLRTGELFF. The CDR3 nucleotides are TGTGCCAGCAGCCAGAGCTCGGGACTAGCGGGGTTAAGGACCGGGGAGCTGTTTTTT.

In this sample, this clonotype turned up a few times. The CDR3 coding sequence is TGTGCCAGCAGCTTTTTCCAGAGCACAGATACGCAGTATTTT. Translation gives CASSFFQSTDTQYF. The genes are TRBV5-6 and TRBJ2-3; D is unresolved. V was shortened by 2 bases and J by 0 bases, with 7 bases between the two germline ends. This CDR3 contains 14 residues. CDR1 is SGHDT, CDR2 YYEEEE, per germline.

Regarding this clonotype: A much larger clone differs from this one at a single base, so this may be a read error. The chain combines TRBV5-6 with TRBJ2-3; D unresolved. Per the germline V gene, CDR1 is SGHDT and CDR2 is YYEEEE. This CDR3 has 11 amino acids. CDR3 DNA sequence: TGTGCCGGCAGCTTGTCAGATACGCAGTATTTT. This translates into CAGSLSDTQYF.

This clonotype was picked up many times. V is TRBV4-3 and J is TRBJ2-7, with D tentatively TRBD2 (6 bases). The CDR3 runs to 13 residues. The V gene lost 3 bases and the J gene lost 2 bases, with 8 bases spanning the gap. Germline CDR1 reads LGHNA; CDR2 reads YSLEER. The CDR3 sequence is CASSHGGAYEQYF. The CDR3 nucleotides are TGCGCCAGCAGCCACGGCGGGGCCTACGAGCAGTACTTC.

This rearrangement joins TRBV29-1 to TRBJ2-1; TRBD1 agrees at 7 bases. The V and J ends lost 4 bases and 6 bases, in that order; junction bases with no gene match: 9. The CDR3 consists of 14 residues. Germline V gene lookup returns CDR1 SQVTM and CDR2 ANQGSEA. CDR3 protein: CSVGTGPLGNEQFF. For the CDR3, the DNA is TGCAGCGTTGGGACAGGACCCCTTGGCAATGAGCAGTTCTTC.